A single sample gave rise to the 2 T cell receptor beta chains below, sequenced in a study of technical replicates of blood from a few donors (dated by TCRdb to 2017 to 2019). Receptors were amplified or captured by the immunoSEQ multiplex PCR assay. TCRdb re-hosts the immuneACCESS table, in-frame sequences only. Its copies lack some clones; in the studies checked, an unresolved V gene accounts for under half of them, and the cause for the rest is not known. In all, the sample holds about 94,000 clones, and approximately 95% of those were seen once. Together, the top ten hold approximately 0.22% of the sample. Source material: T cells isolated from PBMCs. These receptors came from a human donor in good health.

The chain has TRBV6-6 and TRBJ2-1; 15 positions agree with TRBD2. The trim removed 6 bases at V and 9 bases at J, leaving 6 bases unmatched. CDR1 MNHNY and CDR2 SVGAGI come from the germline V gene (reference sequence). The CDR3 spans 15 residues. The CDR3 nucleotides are TGTGCCAGCAGACGGACTAGCGGGGGGGCCGTTGAGCAGTTCTTC. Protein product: CASRRTSGGAVEQFF.

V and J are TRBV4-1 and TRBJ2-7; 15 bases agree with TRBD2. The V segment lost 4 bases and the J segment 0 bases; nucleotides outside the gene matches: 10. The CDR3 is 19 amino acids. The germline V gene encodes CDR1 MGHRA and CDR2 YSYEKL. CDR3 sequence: CASSPPGLAGGPSSYEQYF. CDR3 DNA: TGCGCCAGCAGCCCCCCGGGACTAGCGGGAGGCCCTAGCTCCTACGAGCAGTACTTC.